This TCR beta chain was sequenced for a study of cytomegalovirus exposure and HLA in healthy donors. Primers: 60 Vbeta forward and 13 Jbeta reverse. The data were produced by immunoSEQ multiplex PCR, yet TCRdb's version contains in-frame clones alone and is incomplete. The sample records 170,000 or so clones, roughly 84% being singletons. Germline CDR1 SEHNR, CDR2 FQNEAQ (reference sequence). Trimming cost V 8 bases and J 3 bases, with 12 bases left between them. CDR3 length: 13 amino acids. This sequence originates from a boy aged 2 to 10 in good health and CMV-seronegative. Source material: PBMCs. The chain combines TRBV7-9 with TRBJ2-3, with no clear D. DNA of the CDR3: TGTGCCAGCGCCCGGATGAGGACAGATACGCAGTATTTT. Residues: CASARMRTDTQYF.